This TCR beta chain was identified in a study of identical twins. Study findings and constraints: Without tracking the same donors, conclusions rested on cross-sectional statistical analysis.

Trimming pared 0 bases from V and 2 bases from J, leaving 11 bases between. Germline CDR1 reads SGHDT; CDR2 reads YYEEEE. This CDR3 is 15 amino acids long. This clonotype occurred a few times. Its antigen is as yet unknown. TCRdb recomputed calls from the 5' RACE reads with MiXCR, one row per CDR3 protein. This repertoire shows some 460,000 distinct CDR3 sequences, approximately 14% found once; its top ten account for about 0.52%. These same data were also listed under a study on yellow fever vaccine responses in identical twins.

The chain joins TRBV5-6 to TRBJ1-2; possible D gene TRBD1, 6 bases. Sample: CD4+ T cells sorted from blood. The source is a woman between 18 and 29 years old in good health. In DNA form, the CDR3 reads TGTGCCAGCAGCTTGGTGAGGGGGAGGAACTATGGCTACACCTTC. Translating gives CASSLVRGRNYGYTF.